One sample yielded the 14 T cell receptor beta chains listed below, sequenced in a study of blood T cells in healthy people across ages. Using a J-beta primer mix together with a sample-barcoded 5' primer, a second PCR was run for about 6 to 12 cycles. MiXCR was run by TCRdb on the 5' RACE reads, yielding one entry per CDR3 protein. The table shows more than 1.4 million distinct CDR3 sequences, with about 40% occurring only once. Sample: blood. Source of these receptors: a woman aged 18-29 years in good health.

The gene calls are TRBV6-5 and TRBJ1-3, with D maybe TRBD1 (5 bases). Trimming cost V 6 bases and J 0 bases, with 12 bases left between them. Germline V gene sequence: CDR1 MNHEY, CDR2 SVGAGI. CDR3 size: 15 residues. Written as DNA, the CDR3 is TGTGCCAGCAGCCTGGGGGTGTTCTCTGGAAACACCATATATTTT. Translation: CASSLGVFSGNTIYF.

This clonotype has a handful of counts. This chain links TRBV3-1 with TRBJ1-5; 7 bases fit TRBD1. J lost 6 bases, V lost 4 bases, and 3 bases had no gene match. This CDR3 has 13 residues. Per germline, CDR1 LGHDT and CDR2 YNNKEL (reference sequence). CDR3 in amino acids: CASSPRGIQPQHF. The DNA of the CDR3 is TGTGCCAGCAGCCCCAGGGGGATTCAGCCCCAGCATTTT.

This clonotype was counted a few times. The CDR3 DNA sequence: TGCGCCAGCAGTGACCCCCGGACAGGGGGCTACGAGCAGTACTTC. Amino acids: CASSDPRTGGYEQYF. The rearrangement joins TRBV10-2 to TRBJ2-7, with 10 bases matching TRBD1. Germline values: CDR1 WSHSY, CDR2 SAAADI. The CDR3 extends over 15 amino acids. V was clipped by 3 bases and J by 3 bases; unmatched bases: 5.

The chain is built from TRBV6-1 and TRBJ2-1, with D tentatively TRBD1 (5 bases). The CDR3 extends over 15 amino acids. CDR1 is MNHNS and CDR2 is SASEGT in the germline V gene. The V end lost 3 bases, the J end lost 4 bases, and 13 bases lay between the germline ends. CDR3 protein: CASSDRQKRYNEQFF. CDR3 sequence (DNA): TGTGCCAGCAGTGATAGACAGAAGAGATACAATGAGCAGTTCTTC.

V is TRBV6-1 and J is TRBJ2-7; 8 bases match TRBD1. The J segment lost 5 bases and the V segment lost 7 bases, leaving 10 bases of the junction unmatched. The germline CDR1 and CDR2 sequences are MNHNS and SASEGT. CDR3 length: 14 residues. The CDR3 DNA sequence: TGTGCCAGCAATGCTACAGGGGGATCGGACGAGCAGTACTTC. It specifies CASNATGGSDEQYF.

The chain carries TRBV4-1 and TRBJ2-7; D may be TRBD2 (6 bases). CDR1 MGHRA and CDR2 YSYEKL come from the germline V gene. V was trimmed by 4 bases and J by 5 bases, leaving 18 bases between them. The CDR3 consists of 15 residues. The CDR3, as DNA: TGCGCCAGCAGCCCATCGGGACTTCTCCCCGACGAGCAGTACTTC. This encodes CASSPSGLLPDEQYF.

Here the CDR3 reads CASTRQETQYF. DNA for the CDR3: TGTGCCAGCACGAGACAAGAGACCCAGTACTTC. V and J are TRBV6-1 and TRBJ2-5; D is uncertain. CDR3 size: 11 residues. V was shortened by 7 bases and J by 2 bases, with 5 bases between the two germline ends. The V gene's germline CDR1 is MNHNS and CDR2 SASEGT.

The chain couples TRBV10-3 to TRBJ2-3; D perhaps matches TRBD2 (5 bases). The germline V gene has CDR1 ENHRY and CDR2 SYGVKD. Deletions cut 11 bases from V and 6 bases from J, with 12 bases between. The CDR3 sequence is 11 residues long. CDR3 coding DNA: TGTGCCGTCGGACTCGCCGATACGCAGTATTTT. It specifies CAVGLADTQYF.

Only one count was recorded for this clonotype. The J gene is TRBJ2-3, the V gene TRBV6-6; D call uncertain. The V end lost 0 bases, the J end lost 3 bases, and 13 bases lay between the germline ends. The germline V gene encodes CDR1 MNHNY and CDR2 SVGAGI (reference sequence). This CDR3 contains 16 residues. CDR3: CASSYSSLIDTDTQYF. CDR3 coding DNA: TGTGCCAGCAGTTACTCGTCCCTAATCGATACAGATACGCAGTATTTT.

This clonotype was seen more than once but under ten times. J is TRBJ2-1 and V is TRBV29-1; either TRBD1 or TRBD2 may supply D (5 bases each). V gave up 1 base and J gave up 4 bases, with 11 bases separating them. Germline values: CDR1 SQVTM, CDR2 ANQGSEA. This CDR3 has 14 amino acids. CDR3 in DNA: TGCAGCGTTGAAGTTGGGAGACAGTACAATGAGCAGTTCTTC. Its translation: CSVEVGRQYNEQFF.

This clonotype came up a few times. V is TRBV29-1 and J is TRBJ1-1; D remains unclear. The CDR3 extends over 14 amino acids. In germline, CDR1 is SQVTM, CDR2 ANQGSEA. The V end was cut by 1 base, the J end by 1 base, with 10 bases between. CDR3 sequence reads: CSVEAPPGNTEAFF. The CDR3 DNA sequence: TGCAGCGTTGAAGCTCCCCCCGGGAACACTGAAGCTTTCTTT. Filled out from reference TRBV29-1 and TRBJ1-1, the complete variable domain reads SAVISQKPSRDICQRGTSLTIQCQVDSQVTMMFWYRQQPGQSLTLIATANQGSEATYESGFVIDKFPISRPNLTFSTLTVSNMSPEDSSIYLCSVEAPPGNTEAFFGQGTRLTVV.

This clonotype was counted between two and nine times. This rearrangement joins TRBV4-1 to TRBJ2-7; 10 bases match TRBD1. Germline lookup yields CDR1 MGHRA and CDR2 YSYEKL. This CDR3 is built from 12 residues. The V segment lost 7 bases and the J segment 5 bases; nucleotides outside the gene matches: 2. CDR3 nucleotide sequence: TGCGCCAGCACCGGGACAGGGGACGAGCAGTACTTC. It specifies CASTGTGDEQYF.

The V gene is TRBV12-3 or TRBV12-4, the J gene TRBJ2-4, with D perhaps assigned TRBD1 or TRBD2 (5 bases each). The end of the DNA aligns better with TRBJ2-7, so the J call may be wrong. The CDR3 is 16 residues long. Here the CDR3 reads CASSLLWDASSYEQYF. CDR3 nucleotides: TGTGCCAGCAGTTTGTTGTGGGACGCCTCCTCCTACGAGCAGTACTTC.

Worth noting for this clonotype: A read error may account for a junction end that differs from germline. This chain connects TRBV7-6 to TRBJ2-7, with D maybe TRBD2 (5 bases). The germline CDR1 and CDR2 sequences are SGHVS and FNYEAQ. The CDR3 length is 14 residues. CDR3 bases: TGTGCCGGCAGCTATGGACTTGAGGGCTACGAGCAGTACTTC. Amino acid sequence: CAGSYGLEGYEQYF.